This paragraph reports one T cell receptor beta chain. This clonotype was found many times. The target of this receptor is not known. No quality values exist for individual bases; no much larger clone is one base distant. The data were obtained in a study of human T cells and chemical hapten exposure (dated by TCRdb to about 2021). Describing the broader study: For sensitization, 2% DPC in acetone was applied to a roughly 2 cm by roughly 2 cm area of upper inner arm skin. Patients additionally received weekly therapeutic DPC doses to the scalp throughout the roughly 24-week study period. Patch testing on the upper back used Finn chambers containing 0.01% DPC, with scoring done after 6 days according to International Contact Dermatitis Research Group standards. The patient cohort, mostly female, included alopecia areata with under or over 50% scalp involvement, alopecia totalis and alopecia universalis. Libraries were pooled for sequencing, and variation in per-sample TCR yields was attributed mainly to small differences in library volumes within the pool. In alopecia patients, the study followed how the peripheral blood TCR repertoire changed in vivo over primary and secondary sensitization to diphenylcyclopropenone (DPC), a hapten. Blood samples were taken from patients before sensitization (week 0) and then at 2, 6 and about 24 weeks after DPC sensitization. Approximately 28 alopecia patients provided blood for TCR sequencing at one to four time points (pre-sensitization, 2, 6 and 24 weeks).

The paper's findings and limits, for the study overall: Alopecia, a presumed autoimmune disease, was present in all patients, so the immune response of the patients might differ from that of healthy individuals. Patch test score was positively correlated with the number of PT1 expanded TCRs, with significance at thresholds 8, 16 and 32 but not at 4. Repeated subsampling changed both the strength of the expansion versus patch-test correlation and the threshold at which that correlation became significant. Compared with pre-sensitization or healthy control sets, expanded TCRs formed significantly more large CDR3 similarity clusters, which is consistent with antigen-driven responses. DPC sensitization did not change the number of TCRs with a frequency above 1 in 1000, and there was no evidence of changes in global repertoire structure.

The time point label, as the study defines it: patch test 1, 2 weeks after DPC sensitization. The treatment or condition label, as the study defines it: therapeutic diphenylcyclopropenone sensitization with weekly scalp DPC. At each patch-test visit, blood was drawn before the patch test was applied. To be eligible, patients had to be aged 18 to 70, diagnosed with alopecia and judged suitable for DPC therapy, while pregnant patients were excluded. Total RNA was extracted from unfractionated whole blood that had been collected in Tempus Blood RNA tubes. From a lookup of the germline V gene, CDR1 and CDR2 are SQVTM and ANQGSEA. The junction shows trimming of 7 bases on V and 4 bases on J, plus 16 bases between the germline ends. The CDR3, cysteine through phenylalanine, is 13 amino acids long. Only the CDR3 DNA stays, 39 bases, in frame from base 1. To prepare the library, RACE was applied. Sequencing relied on a NextSeq 500. During library preparation, unique molecular identifiers were attached to individual cDNA molecules so that TCRs could be counted quantitatively and reproducibly. Each blood RNA sample was used to sequence both TCR alpha and TCR beta chains. As for how the authors treated the data: The median number of TCRs per sample was some 100,000, ranging from about 20,000 to 750,000. The Decombinator software suite was used to annotate V, J and CDR3 in the TCR reads. For PS versus PT1 abundance plots, all samples were subsampled to the same number of TCRs (28,000). TCRs were defined as expanded if absent before sensitization and observed at least eight times at the 2-week time point. TCRdb's own reprocessing of the public reads used fastp at Q25 and MiXCR and kept productive beta chains. When rows share a CDR3 protein, they turn into one entry using the most common DNA and genes. It is TCRdb's table, rather than the study itself, that gives the V and J calls and clone size. The sample table holds about 360,000 distinct CDR3 sequences, of which roughly 4.8% were seen once. The ten largest make up approximately 2.5% of the sample.

The chain is assembled from TRBV29-1 and TRBJ1-2; D gene: possibly TRBD1, on 5 matching bases. The sequenced sample was whole blood, obtained in connection with sensitization to the hapten diphenylcyclopropenone (DPC). The sequence came from a woman aged 45-65 years with alopecia areata. Some clones in this sample may be carry-over from other donors' samples. Here is the DNA: TGCAGCGCGACAGTGGGGGATTCCTATGGCTACACCTTC. Its translation is CSATVGDSYGYTF. The CDR3, completed at both ends by the reference TRBV29-1 and TRBJ1-2 genes, gives the full variable domain SAVISQKPSRDICQRGTSLTIQCQVDSQVTMMFWYRQQPGQSLTLIATANQGSEATYESGFVIDKFPISRPNLTFSTLTVSNMSPEDSSIYLCSATVGDSYGYTFGSGTRLTVV.